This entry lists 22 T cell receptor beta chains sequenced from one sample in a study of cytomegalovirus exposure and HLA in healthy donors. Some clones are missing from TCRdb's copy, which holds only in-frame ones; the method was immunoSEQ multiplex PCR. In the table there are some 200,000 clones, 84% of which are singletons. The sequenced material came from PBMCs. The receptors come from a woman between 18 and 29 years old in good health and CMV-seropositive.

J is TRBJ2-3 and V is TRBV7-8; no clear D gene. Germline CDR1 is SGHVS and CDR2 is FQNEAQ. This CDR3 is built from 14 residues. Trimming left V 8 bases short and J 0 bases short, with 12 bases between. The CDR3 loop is CASLLGASTDTQYF. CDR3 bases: TGTGCCAGCCTGCTAGGTGCTAGCACAGATACGCAGTATTTT.

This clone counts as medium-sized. The CDR3 sequence is CASSRRTGRNQPQHF. CDR3 in DNA: TGTGCCAGTAGTAGACGGACAGGGCGGAATCAGCCCCAGCATTTT. The chain is built from TRBV19 and TRBJ1-5; 8 nucleotides agree with TRBD1. Germline CDR1 LNHDA, CDR2 SQIVND (reference sequence). The CDR3 length is 15 residues. The ends lost 4 bases at V and 4 bases at J; junction bases unmatched: 6. Full variable domain (missing parts from reference TRBV19 and TRBJ1-5): DGGITQSPKYLFRKEGQNVTLSCEQNLNHDAMYWYRQDPGQGLRLIYYSQIVNDFQKGDIAEGYSVSREKKESFPLTVTSAQKNPTAFYLCASSRRTGRNQPQHFGDGTRLSIL.

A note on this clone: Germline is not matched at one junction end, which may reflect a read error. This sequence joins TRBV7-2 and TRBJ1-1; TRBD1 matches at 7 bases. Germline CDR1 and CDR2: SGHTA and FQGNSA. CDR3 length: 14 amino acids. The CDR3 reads CASRLGQVYTEAFF. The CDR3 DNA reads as TGTGCCAGCAGATTAGGACAGGTCTACACTGAAGCTTTCTTT.

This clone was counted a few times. In nucleotides, the CDR3 is TGTGCCAGCAGCTTATCTAGCGGGGGGTCGGAGACCCAGTACTTC. Amino acids: CASSLSSGGSETQYF. The chain uses TRBV11-2 and TRBJ2-5; 11 nucleotides match TRBD2. The CDR3 has 15 amino acids. In germline, CDR1 is SGHAT, CDR2 FQNNGV. V lost 2 bases and J lost 5; bases outside the gene matches: 4.

This CDR3 reads CASSPAGGTETQYF. DNA for the CDR3: TGTGCCAGCAGCCCAGCGGGGGGTACTGAGACCCAGTACTTC. This chain joins TRBV7-9 and TRBJ2-5; 9 nucleotides line up with TRBD2. This CDR3 spans 14 amino acids. The V gene end was trimmed by 5 bases and the J gene end by 5 bases; junction bases not matched to a gene: 6. The germline V gene has CDR1 SEHNR and CDR2 FQNEAQ (reference sequence). Combining the CDR3 with reference TRBV7-9 and TRBJ2-5 gives the whole variable domain DTGVSQNPRHKITKRGQNVTFRCDPISEHNRLYWYRQTLGQGPEFLTYFQNEAQLEKSRLLSDRFSAERPKGSFSTLEIQRTEQGDSAMYLCASSPAGGTETQYFGPGTRLLVL.

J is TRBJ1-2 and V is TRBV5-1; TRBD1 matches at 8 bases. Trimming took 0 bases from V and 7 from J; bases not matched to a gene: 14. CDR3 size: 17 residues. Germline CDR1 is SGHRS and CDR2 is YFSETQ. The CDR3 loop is CASSLAGGSGILGGYTF. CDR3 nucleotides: TGCGCCAGCAGCTTGGCAGGGGGCAGCGGGATCCTCGGTGGCTACACCTTC.

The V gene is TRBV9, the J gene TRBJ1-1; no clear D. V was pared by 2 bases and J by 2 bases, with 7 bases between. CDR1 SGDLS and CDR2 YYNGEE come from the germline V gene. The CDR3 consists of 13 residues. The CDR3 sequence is CASSVLQNTEAFF. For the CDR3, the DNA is TGTGCCAGCAGCGTGTTACAAAACACTGAAGCTTTCTTT.

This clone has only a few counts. CDR3 DNA sequence: TGTGCCAGCAGCGTAGGCGGAGGGAGTCCCTACGAGCAGTACTTC. Translated: CASSVGGGSPYEQYF. The V and J genes are TRBV9 and TRBJ2-7; D may be TRBD2 (6 bases). The CDR3 loop spans 15 amino acids. Germline V gene sequence: CDR1 SGDLS, CDR2 YYNGEE. V was shortened by 0 bases and J by 2 bases, with 12 bases between the two germline ends.

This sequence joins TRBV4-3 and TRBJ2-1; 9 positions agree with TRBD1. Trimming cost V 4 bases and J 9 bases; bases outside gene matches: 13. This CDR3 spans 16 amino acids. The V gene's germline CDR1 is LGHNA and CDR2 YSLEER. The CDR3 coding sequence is TGCGCCAGCAGCCGCTCGCCGGGACAGGGAAGAGGTGAGCAGTTCTTC. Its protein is CASSRSPGQGRGEQFF.

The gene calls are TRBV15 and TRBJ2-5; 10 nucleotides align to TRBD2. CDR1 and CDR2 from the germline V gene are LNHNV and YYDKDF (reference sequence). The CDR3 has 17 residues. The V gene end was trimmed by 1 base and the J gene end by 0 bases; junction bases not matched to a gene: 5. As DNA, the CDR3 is TGTGCCACCAGCAGAGGCGGACTAGCGGTGAACCAAGAGACCCAGTACTTC. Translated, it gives CATSRGGLAVNQETQYF.

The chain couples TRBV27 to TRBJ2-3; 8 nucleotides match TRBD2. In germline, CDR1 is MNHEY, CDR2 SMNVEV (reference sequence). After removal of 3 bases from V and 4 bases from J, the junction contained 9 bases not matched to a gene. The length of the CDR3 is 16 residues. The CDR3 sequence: CASSFHGLAGPDTQYF. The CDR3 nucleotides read TGTGCCAGCAGTTTTCACGGACTAGCCGGTCCAGATACGCAGTATTTT.

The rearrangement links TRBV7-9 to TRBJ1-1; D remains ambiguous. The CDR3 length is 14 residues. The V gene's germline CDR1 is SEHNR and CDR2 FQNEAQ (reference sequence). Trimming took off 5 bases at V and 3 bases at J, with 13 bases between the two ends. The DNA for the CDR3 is TGTGCCAGCAGCCCTAAACTCGGGGACACTGAAGCTTTCTTT. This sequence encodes CASSPKLGDTEAFF.

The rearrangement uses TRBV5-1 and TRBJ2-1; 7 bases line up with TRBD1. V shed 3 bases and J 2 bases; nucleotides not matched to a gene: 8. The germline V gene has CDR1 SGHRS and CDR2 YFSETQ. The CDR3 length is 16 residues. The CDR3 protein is CASSSTGANPYNEQFF. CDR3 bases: TGCGCCAGCAGCTCTACAGGGGCTAACCCCTACAATGAGCAGTTCTTC.

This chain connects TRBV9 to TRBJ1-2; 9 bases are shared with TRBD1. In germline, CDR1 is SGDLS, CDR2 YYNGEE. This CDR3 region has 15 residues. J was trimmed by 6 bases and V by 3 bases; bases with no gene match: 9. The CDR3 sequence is CASSAHTGGSDGYTF. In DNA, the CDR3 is TGTGCCAGCAGCGCCCACACAGGGGGCTCTGATGGCTACACCTTC.

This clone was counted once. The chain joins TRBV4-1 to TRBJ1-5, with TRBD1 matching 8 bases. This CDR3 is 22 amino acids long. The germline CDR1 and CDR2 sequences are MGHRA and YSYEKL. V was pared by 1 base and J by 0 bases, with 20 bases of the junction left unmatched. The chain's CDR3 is CASSQVFDNSHRGGYSNQPQHF. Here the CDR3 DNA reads TGCGCCAGCAGCCAAGTCTTCGATAACAGCCACAGGGGGGGTTATAGCAATCAGCCCCAGCATTTT.

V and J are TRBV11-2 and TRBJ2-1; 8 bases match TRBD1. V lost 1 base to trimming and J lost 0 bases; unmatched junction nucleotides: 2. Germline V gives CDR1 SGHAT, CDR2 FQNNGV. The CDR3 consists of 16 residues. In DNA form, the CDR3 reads TGTGCCAGCAGCTTAGGGACAGGGAGCTCCTACAATGAGCAGTTCTTC. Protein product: CASSLGTGSSYNEQFF.

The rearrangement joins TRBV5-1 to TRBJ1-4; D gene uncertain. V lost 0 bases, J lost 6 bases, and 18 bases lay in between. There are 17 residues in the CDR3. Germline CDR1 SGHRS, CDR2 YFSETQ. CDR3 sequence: CASSLDAGLKVDEKLFF. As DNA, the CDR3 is TGCGCCAGCAGCTTGGACGCTGGACTAAAAGTGGATGAAAAACTGTTTTTT. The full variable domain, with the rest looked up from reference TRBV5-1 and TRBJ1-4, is KAGVTQTPRYLIKTRGQQVTLSCSPISGHRSVSWYQQTPGQGLQFLFEYFSETQRNKGNFPGRFSGRQFSNSRSEMNVSTLELGDSALYLCASSLDAGLKVDEKLFFGSGTQLSVL.

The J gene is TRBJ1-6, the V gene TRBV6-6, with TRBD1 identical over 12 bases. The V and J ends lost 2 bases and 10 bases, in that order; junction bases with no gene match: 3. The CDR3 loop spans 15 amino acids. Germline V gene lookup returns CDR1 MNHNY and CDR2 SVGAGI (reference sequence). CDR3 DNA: TGTGCCAGCAGTTACGGGACAGGGGGCATATCACCCCTCCACTTT. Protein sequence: CASSYGTGGISPLHF.

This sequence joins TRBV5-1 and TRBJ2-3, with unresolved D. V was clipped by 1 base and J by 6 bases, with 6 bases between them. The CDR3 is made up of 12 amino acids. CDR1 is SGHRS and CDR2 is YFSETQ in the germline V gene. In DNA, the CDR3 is TGCGCCAGCAGCTTGTACGGGGATACGCAGTATTTT. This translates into CASSLYGDTQYF.

The CDR3 loop is CASSLEVAWSSYNEQFF. Written as DNA, the CDR3 is TGCGCCAGCAGCTTGGAGGTTGCCTGGAGCTCCTACAATGAGCAGTTCTTC. The genes are TRBV5-1 and TRBJ2-1; D is unresolved. Germline CDR1 and CDR2: SGHRS and YFSETQ. The CDR3 is 17 amino acids. The V and J ends lost 0 bases and 0 bases respectively, with 13 bases between them. Full variable domain (rest looked up from reference TRBV5-1 and TRBJ2-1): KAGVTQTPRYLIKTRGQQVTLSCSPISGHRSVSWYQQTPGQGLQFLFEYFSETQRNKGNFPGRFSGRQFSNSRSEMNVSTLELGDSALYLCASSLEVAWSSYNEQFFGPGTRLTVL.

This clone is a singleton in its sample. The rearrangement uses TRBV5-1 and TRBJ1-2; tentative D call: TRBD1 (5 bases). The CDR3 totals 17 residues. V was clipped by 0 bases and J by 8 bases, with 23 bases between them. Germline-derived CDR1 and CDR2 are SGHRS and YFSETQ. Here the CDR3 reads CASSLDHETARALGYTF. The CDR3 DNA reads TGCGCCAGCAGCTTGGATCACGAGACGGCCAGGGCTCTCGGCTACACCTTC.

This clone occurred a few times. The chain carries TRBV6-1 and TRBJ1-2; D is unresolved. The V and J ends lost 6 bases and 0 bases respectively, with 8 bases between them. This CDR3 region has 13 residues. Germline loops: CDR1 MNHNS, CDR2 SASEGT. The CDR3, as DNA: TGTGCCAGCAGGAGGGATACTAACTATGGCTACACCTTC. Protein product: CASRRDTNYGYTF.